Shown below are 8 T cell receptor beta chains from a single sample sequenced in a study of cytomegalovirus exposure and HLA in healthy donors. The primer mix had 60 Vbeta and 13 Jbeta primers. Sequenced by immunoSEQ multiplex PCR; TCRdb stores in-frame clones only, minus some. Of about 97,000 clones in the sample, over 70% were seen once. The sequencing input was PBMCs. These receptors were taken from a man aged 50 or older in good health and CMV-seronegative.

The chain combines TRBV6-6 with TRBJ2-1, with D maybe TRBD1 (6 bases). With 6 bases removed from V and 10 bases from J, the gap between germline ends came to 16 bases. Per the germline V gene, CDR1 is MNHNY and CDR2 is SVGAGI (reference sequence). The CDR3 loop spans 13 amino acids. CDR3 loop: CASSSWDISEQFF. Here the CDR3 DNA reads TGTGCCAGCAGCTCCTGGGACATTTCCGAGCAGTTCTTC.

Of note for this clone: A junction boundary mismatches the germline segment, possibly from a read error. The chain links TRBV30 to TRBJ2-7; TRBD1 agrees at 7 bases. The CDR3 is 13 residues long. CDR1 and CDR2 from the germline V gene are GTSNPN and SVGIG (reference sequence). This CDR3 is CAWSVQGQIKQHF. The CDR3 DNA is TGTGCCTGGAGTGTACAGGGACAGATTAAACAGCACTTC.

The chain employs TRBV11-1 and TRBJ2-1; TRBD2 might be the D (5 bases). Germline assignment: CDR1 SGHAT and CDR2 FQDESV (reference sequence). CDR3 length equals 13 residues. Trimming removed 3 bases at V and 10 bases at J, with 13 bases between. CDR3 protein: CASSFAGPLEQFF. CDR3 bases: TGTGCCAGCAGCTTTGCGGGCCCCCTGGAGCAGTTCTTC.

V and J are TRBV10-2 and TRBJ1-5; no reliable D call. V dropped 5 bases and J dropped 2 bases, with 7 bases sitting between them. The germline gives CDR1 WSHSY, CDR2 SAAADI. This CDR3 is built from 13 residues. The CDR3 loop is CASSNNGNQPQHF. DNA for the CDR3: TGCGCCAGCAGTAACAATGGCAATCAGCCCCAGCATTTT.

The chain links TRBV7-2 to TRBJ2-3, with 8 nucleotides matching TRBD2. The CDR3 totals 15 residues. Germline-derived CDR1 and CDR2 are SGHTA and FQGNSA. Germline trimming cut 1 base from V and 3 bases from J; bases unmatched to any gene: 3. The CDR3 nucleotides are TGTGCCAGCAGCTTAGTACGCGGGAGGACAGATACGCAGTATTTT. Protein product: CASSLVRGRTDTQYF. The whole variable domain, remainder taken from reference TRBV7-2 and TRBJ2-3, is GAGVSQSPSNKVTEKGKDVELRCDPISGHTALYWYRQSLGQGLEFLIYFQGNSAPDKSGLPSDRFSAERTGGSVSTLTIQRTQQEDSAVYLCASSLVRGRTDTQYFGPGTRLTVL.

The chain couples TRBV28 to TRBJ1-5, with D hard to call. Trimming took 3 bases from V and 5 from J, leaving 8 bases between them. The germline gives CDR1 MDHEN, CDR2 SYDVKM. The CDR3 spans 13 residues. The CDR3 loop is CASSLEADQPQHF. The CDR3 bases are TGTGCCAGCAGTTTGGAGGCGGATCAGCCCCAGCATTTT. The complete variable domain, with remaining parts taken from reference TRBV28 and TRBJ1-5, reads DVKVTQSSRYLVKRTGEKVFLECVQDMDHENMFWYRQDPGLGLRLIYFSYDVKMKEKGDIPEGYSVSREKKERFSLILESASTNQTSMYLCASSLEADQPQHFGDGTRLSIL.

The V gene is TRBV14, the J gene TRBJ2-5; D possibly corresponds to TRBD1 (6 bases). CDR1 is SGHDN and CDR2 is FVKESK in the germline V gene. V dropped 3 bases and J dropped 0 bases, with 17 bases sitting between them. The CDR3 covers 17 residues. The DNA of the CDR3 is TGTGCCAGCAGCCAGCTAGAACCCGGACAGTACCAAGAGACCCAGTACTTC. This encodes CASSQLEPGQYQETQYF.

This chain joins TRBV6-5 and TRBJ2-5; D might be TRBD2 (6 bases). The CDR3 sequence is 13 residues long. The V and J ends lost 6 bases and 2 bases respectively, with 10 bases between them. In germline, CDR1 is MNHEY, CDR2 SVGAGI. The CDR3, as DNA: TGTGCCAGCAGCTCGGGGAGGCAAGAGACCCAGTACTTC. It translates to CASSSGRQETQYF.